The 5 T cell receptor beta chains below were found in one sample sequenced in a study of T cell responses to AZD1222 COVID-19 vaccine. Some clones are missing from TCRdb's copy, which holds only in-frame ones; the method was immunoSEQ multiplex PCR. The data show roughly 100,000 clones, approximately 89% seen once. Specimen: peripheral blood, collected 28 days after the second dose of the MenACWY control vaccine. The receptors derive from an adult who received the MenACWY meningococcal vaccine as a control.

This chain connects TRBV7-2 to TRBJ2-7, with 7 bases fitting TRBD1. This CDR3 comprises 12 residues. Germline CDR1 is SGHTA and CDR2 is FQGNSA. Germline trimming cut 6 bases from V and 9 bases from J; bases unmatched to any gene: 8. This chain's CDR3 is CASSKLQGRQYF. DNA of the CDR3: TGTGCCAGCAGTAAGTTACAGGGGAGGCAGTACTTC.

The chain joins TRBV11-2 to TRBJ1-2; no clear D gene. The CDR3 length is 16 residues. The germline CDR1 and CDR2 sequences are SGHAT and FQNNGV. Trimming shortened V by 5 bases and J by 8 bases, and 24 bases separated the two germline ends. The CDR3 region is CASSPTRGIGFTGYTF. In nucleotides, the CDR3 is TGTGCCAGCAGCCCTACTCGAGGAATTGGGTTTACAGGCTACACCTTC.

The genes are TRBV27 and TRBJ1-3, with D unclear. Trimming stripped 7 bases from V and 0 bases from J, with 4 bases between. This CDR3 has 12 residues. Germline V CDR1 and CDR2: MNHEY, SMNVEV (reference sequence). The CDR3 is CASKGSGNTIYF. Written as DNA, the CDR3 is TGTGCCAGCAAGGGCTCTGGAAACACCATATATTTT.

The rearrangement joins TRBV2 to TRBJ1-2, with 8 bases aligning to TRBD1. The V segment lost 8 bases and the J segment 4 bases; nucleotides outside the gene matches: 12. The CDR3 extends over 15 amino acids. In germline, CDR1 is SNHLY, CDR2 FYNNEI. The CDR3 sequence: CASGGQGALFYGYTF. The CDR3 region has the DNA TGTGCCAGCGGGGGGCAGGGGGCGCTTTTCTATGGCTACACCTTC.

In this sample, this clone turned up a few times. The chain couples TRBV21-1 to TRBJ2-7; TRBD1, the D gene given by the table, was not confirmed from the DNA. TRBV21-1 is flagged as a pseudogene. This CDR3 has 15 amino acids. Here the CDR3 reads CASSNISGTGYEQYF. Written as DNA, the CDR3 is TGTGCCAGCAGCAACATCTCGGGGACAGGATACGAGCAGTACTTC.